This entry describes one T cell receptor (beta chain). Its target is not known. Study processing details: Filtering was not the same, since immunoSEQ gave junction-only sequences without quality scores. Method: immunoSEQ multiplex PCR; TCRdb's copy keeps in-frame clones and lacks some. The DNA gave D and trimming, while V, J and clone size come from that table. The sample holds about 490,000 clones, less than 80% seen once. Genomic DNA of unsorted samples came from 85 million to 95 million PBMCs. The data stem from a study of shared clonotypes between healthy human individuals. Findings and limits, study-wide: A limitation of the genetic and exposure-history diversity represented arose from few donors. Sequencing depth was predicted to influence how clonotypes are shared among donors.

Germline CDR1 and CDR2: MDHEN and SYDVKM. The CDR3 extends over 14 amino acids. Deletions cut 6 bases from V and 5 bases from J, with 16 bases between. The genes are TRBV28 and TRBJ1-1; D may be TRBD1 (5 bases). The material sequenced was PBMCs. This TCR derives from a woman aged 40 to 50 in good health. Some clones in this sample may be carry-over from other donors' samples. The CDR3 here is CASREWRGSTEAFF. CDR3 bases: TGTGCCAGCAGAGAGTGGAGGGGCTCTACTGAAGCTTTCTTT.